Following are 25 T cell receptor beta chains from one sample sequenced in a study of CD8 T cells in Susac syndrome. RNA, at roughly 0.5 to 1 ug, was reverse transcribed with random hexamers. TCRdb ran MiXCR on the immunoSEQ multiplex PCR reads and lists one entry per CDR3 protein. The sample lists more than 70,000 distinct CDR3 sequences; approximately 93% were seen once. The specimen was CD8+ T cells from PBMCs. The receptors here all came from a human donor with Susac syndrome.

The chain couples TRBV7-2 to TRBJ2-2; D gene ambiguous. The CDR3 has 11 amino acids. CDR1 and CDR2 from the germline V gene are SGHTA and FQGNSA. V lost 7 bases and J lost 7, with 7 bases in between. CDR3 protein: CASTGGGELFF. The CDR3 DNA reads as TGTGCCAGCACGGGTGGCGGGGAGCTGTTTTTT.

The chain employs TRBV25-1 and TRBJ2-7; D may correspond to TRBD1 or TRBD2 (5 bases each). V was clipped by 3 bases and J by 3 bases, with 12 bases between them. Germline CDR1 and CDR2: MGHDK and SYGVNS. The CDR3 loop spans 14 amino acids. The CDR3 DNA sequence: TGTGCCAGCAGTGAGTGGGACGGGCACTACGAGCAGTACTTC. It is translated as CASSEWDGHYEQYF.

This clonotype was recorded once. The chain employs TRBV12-3 or TRBV12-4 and TRBJ2-7; D may be TRBD1 (6 bases). V lost 3 bases, J lost 1 base, and 13 bases lay in between. This CDR3 is 15 amino acids long. The CDR3 nucleotides are TGTGCCAGCAGTTTTTCTGGGACACAATCCTACGAGCAGTACTTC. This translates into CASSFSGTQSYEQYF.

V usage is TRBV7-2 and J usage is TRBJ2-3; 10 nucleotides align to TRBD2. The V and J ends lost 5 bases and 3 bases, in that order; junction bases with no gene match: 14. CDR3 length: 18 amino acids. Germline CDR1 reads SGHTA; CDR2 reads FQGNSA. DNA of the CDR3: TGTGCCAGCAGCGAAGGAGTAGCGGGGGGCCGAGGTACAGATACGCAGTATTTT. It specifies CASSEGVAGGRGTDTQYF.

V usage is TRBV7-9 and J usage is TRBJ2-7, with unresolved D. This CDR3 is 12 amino acids long. V shed 4 bases and J shed 7 bases, with 11 bases lying between them. Germline values: CDR1 SEHNR, CDR2 FQNEAQ (reference sequence). CDR3 sequence (DNA): TGTGCCAGCAGCTCGGACCCGAGGGAGCAGTACTTC. Translation: CASSSDPREQYF.

The chain employs TRBV20-1 and TRBJ2-7; D unresolved. V was clipped by 2 bases and J by 1 base, with 9 bases between them. In germline, CDR1 is DFQATT, CDR2 SNEGSKA (reference sequence). CDR3 length equals 13 residues. The CDR3 region is CSARKAESYEQYF. In DNA, the CDR3 is TGCAGTGCTAGAAAGGCGGAGTCCTACGAGCAGTACTTC.

This chain uses TRBV7-9 with TRBJ1-1; D not certain. Germline CDR1 SEHNR, CDR2 FQNEAQ (reference sequence). The CDR3 covers 14 residues. V lost 6 bases to trimming and J lost 0 bases, with 11 bases between them. CDR3 sequence (DNA): TGTGCCAGCAGAGCTAGACAAGTGAACACTGAAGCTTTCTTT. This gives the protein CASRARQVNTEAFF.

This chain uses TRBV27 with TRBJ2-5; TRBD2 might be the D (5 bases). Germline values: CDR1 MNHEY, CDR2 SMNVEV (reference sequence). This CDR3 is built from 16 residues. V was pared by 6 bases and J by 8 bases, with 25 bases between. The CDR3 DNA reads as TGTGCCAGCAGCACTAACCGGATCGGGCGGGTGGATACCCAGTACTTC. This codes for CASSTNRIGRVDTQYF.

The chain has TRBV30 and TRBJ1-2; D gene unclear. V lost 4 bases, J lost 8 bases, and 11 bases lay in between. Germline loops: CDR1 GTSNPN, CDR2 SVGIG (reference sequence). The CDR3 contains 11 residues. This CDR3 reads CAWIRQSGYTF. The CDR3 DNA reads as TGTGCCTGGATTAGGCAGTCCGGCTACACCTTC. Variable domain in full (rest from reference TRBV30 and TRBJ1-2): SQTIHQWPATLVQPVGSPLSLECTVEGTSNPNLYWYRQAAGRGLQLLFYSVGIGQISSEVPQNLSASRPQDRQFILSSKKLLLSDSGFYLCAWIRQSGYTFGSGTRLTVV.

The chain couples TRBV3-1 to TRBJ1-5; the D gene is possibly TRBD1 (5 bases). The CDR3 loop spans 15 amino acids. Trimming took 3 bases from V and 6 from J, leaving 15 bases between them. Germline CDR1 LGHDT, CDR2 YNNKEL (reference sequence). The CDR3 loop is CASSQTTDSLQPQHF. DNA of the CDR3: TGTGCCAGCAGCCAGACGACCGACAGCCTTCAGCCCCAGCATTTT.

This chain links TRBV9 with TRBJ2-7; 9 bases fit TRBD1. The CDR3 runs 13 residues. Germline V gene data show CDR1 as SGDLS and CDR2 as YYNGEE. V gave up 3 bases and J gave up 6 bases; unmatched junction bases: 4. The CDR3 bases are TGTGCCAGCAGCGCCCCGACAGGGGGCGAGCAGTACTTC. It yields the protein CASSAPTGGEQYF.

Note on this clonotype: This may arise from a read error, as a much more abundant clone is one base away. The chain couples TRBV7-9 to TRBJ2-7; D unclear. The CDR3 has 11 amino acids. The germline CDR1 and CDR2 sequences are SEHNR and FQNEAQ (reference sequence). V was cut by 5 bases and J by 1 base, with 3 bases left in between. CDR3 residues: CASSISYEQYF. As DNA, the CDR3 is TGTGCCAGCAGCATATCCTACGAGCAGTACTTC.

The chain has TRBV19 and TRBJ2-7; D possibly corresponds to TRBD1 (6 bases). Trimming removed 5 bases from V and 2 bases from J, with 10 bases in between. The CDR3 sequence is 13 residues long. CDR1 and CDR2 (germline): LNHDA, SQIVND (reference sequence). This CDR3 reads CASSRDTTYEQYF. The CDR3 region has the DNA TGTGCCAGTAGTCGGGACACCACCTACGAGCAGTACTTC.

V and J are TRBV13 and TRBJ2-6; 8 nucleotides match TRBD1. This CDR3 spans 19 amino acids. Germline CDR1 PRHDT, CDR2 FYEKMQ (reference sequence). V was clipped by 0 bases and J by 4 bases; unmatched bases: 11. CDR3 protein: CASSLGLGGQGTGANVLTF. Here the CDR3 DNA reads TGTGCCAGCAGCTTAGGCCTGGGAGGACAGGGTACCGGGGCCAACGTCCTGACTTTC. Complete variable domain (other parts from reference TRBV13 and TRBJ2-6): AAGVIQSPRHLIKEKRETATLKCYPIPRHDTVYWYQQGPGQDPQFLISFYEKMQSDKGSIPDRFSAQQFSDYHSELNMSSLELGDSALYFCASSLGLGGQGTGANVLTFGAGSRLTVL.

The chain recombines TRBV4-1 with TRBJ2-1; 12 nucleotides match TRBD2. Unmatched junction bases numbered 10, after V lost 1 base and J lost 9 bases. The germline CDR1 and CDR2 sequences are MGHRA and YSYEKL. This CDR3 is built from 17 residues. CDR3 sequence reads: CASSQALSSGGAGEQFF. The CDR3 DNA is TGCGCCAGCAGCCAAGCACTGTCTAGCGGGGGGGCCGGTGAGCAGTTCTTC.

This chain links TRBV7-9 with TRBJ2-7; D remains unclear. In germline, CDR1 is SEHNR, CDR2 FQNEAQ (reference sequence). V lost 5 bases and J lost 0, with 14 bases in between. There are 15 residues in the CDR3. CDR3 nucleotide sequence: TGTGCCAGCAGCCCCCGGTCGGCAACCTCCTACGAGCAGTACTTC. This translates into CASSPRSATSYEQYF.

The V call is TRBV12-3 or TRBV12-4, the J call TRBJ2-1, with D hard to call. The CDR3 loop spans 15 amino acids. V lost 3 bases, J lost 0 bases, and 9 bases lay in between. Here the CDR3 reads CASSFVDSSYNEQFF. The DNA of the CDR3 is TGTGCCAGCAGTTTTGTGGATAGCTCCTACAATGAGCAGTTCTTC.

The V and J genes are TRBV19 and TRBJ2-7; TRBD1 matches at 7 bases. Germline loops: CDR1 LNHDA, CDR2 SQIVND (reference sequence). The ends lost 11 bases at V and 5 bases at J; junction bases unmatched: 9. The CDR3 consists of 12 residues. The CDR3 region has the DNA TGTGCCGCAAGCCAGGGGGTTAACGAGCAGTACTTC. This codes for CAASQGVNEQYF.

This chain links TRBV2 with TRBJ1-2; 7 positions agree with TRBD1. The CDR3 extends over 10 amino acids. With 11 bases clipped from V and 5 bases from J, the junction kept 2 bases outside the gene matches. Per germline, CDR1 SNHLY and CDR2 FYNNEI. The CDR3 DNA is TGTGCCGCACAGGGGTATGGCTACACCTTC. It is translated as CAAQGYGYTF.

V and J are TRBV5-1 and TRBJ2-1; D is undetermined. Germline CDR1 is SGHRS and CDR2 is YFSETQ. CDR3 size: 12 residues. V was clipped by 7 bases and J by 0 bases, with 5 bases between them. CDR3 protein: CASFGSYNEQFF. The CDR3 nucleotides read TGCGCCAGCTTCGGCTCCTACAATGAGCAGTTCTTC.

This chain connects TRBV27 to TRBJ2-2; D might be TRBD1 (7 bases). V lost 4 bases and J lost 1, with 10 bases in between. Germline CDR1 reads MNHEY; CDR2 reads SMNVEV (reference sequence). The CDR3 sequence is 15 residues long. The CDR3 DNA reads TGTGCCAGCAGTTCCAGGGGGGTGAACACCGGGGAGCTGTTTTTT. It codes for CASSSRGVNTGELFF.

The rearrangement joins TRBV5-1 to TRBJ2-6, with unresolved D. Trimming removed 2 bases at V and 0 bases at J, with 3 bases between. The CDR3 has 14 residues. Germline V gene sequence: CDR1 SGHRS, CDR2 YFSETQ. CDR3 nucleotide sequence: TGCGCCAGCAGCTTTAACTCTGGGGCCAACGTCCTGACTTTC. It translates to CASSFNSGANVLTF.

The chain carries TRBV6-5 and TRBJ2-1; 8 nucleotides line up with TRBD2. The CDR3 covers 13 residues. J gave up 7 bases and V 5 bases, and 4 bases lay outside the gene matches. Germline V CDR1 and CDR2: MNHEY, SVGAGI. The CDR3 protein is CASSAGTRNEQFF. CDR3 DNA sequence: TGTGCCAGCAGTGCCGGGACTAGAAATGAGCAGTTCTTC.

This clonotype was seen only once. V usage is TRBV19 and J usage is TRBJ1-5, with a weak D call TRBD1 (5 bases). This CDR3 region has 16 residues. Trimming removed 3 bases at V and 0 bases at J, with 12 bases between. From germline, CDR1 is LNHDA and CDR2 SQIVND (reference sequence). Written as DNA, the CDR3 is TGTGCCAGTAGTATGGTCCGGGACGGTAGCAATCAGCCCCAGCATTTT. This sequence encodes CASSMVRDGSNQPQHF.

J is TRBJ2-6 and V is TRBV27; perhaps TRBD1 as D (5 bases). Germline CDR1 reads MNHEY; CDR2 reads SMNVEV (reference sequence). This CDR3 spans 14 amino acids. V was cut by 4 bases and J by 3 bases, with 7 bases left in between. CDR3 residues: CASSSRVGANVLTF. As DNA, the CDR3 is TGTGCCAGCAGTTCCAGGGTTGGGGCCAACGTCCTGACTTTC.